A selection of T cell receptor beta chains follows, all from one sample in a study of identical twins. TCRdb processed the 5' RACE reads anew with MiXCR; each CDR3 protein has one entry. Counted here are hundreds of thousands of distinct CDR3 sequences, approximately 13% occurring once; the ten biggest clones make up approximately 7.9%. The same data also went into a second study, on yellow fever vaccine responses in identical twins.

Sequencing was performed on CD8+ T cells sorted from blood. The receptor set was obtained from a woman between 18 and 29 years old in good health. The conserved cysteine and the conserved F or W are not part of the CDR3 here. The order of the fields is CDR3 protein, V gene, J gene.

CDR3: SARDYSVGGRATGELF
V: TRBV20-1
J: TRBJ2-2

CDR3: ASSPGGSFYGYT
V: TRBV7-6
J: TRBJ1-2

CDR3: ASSPPVLTGELF
V: TRBV28
J: TRBJ2-2

CDR3: ASSQAGGSNQPQH
V: TRBV4-1
J: TRBJ1-5

CDR3: ASSLAGTGFPYEQY
V: TRBV7-9
J: TRBJ2-7

CDR3: ASSLALQPYEQY
V: TRBV12-3/TRBV12-4
J: TRBJ2-7

CDR3: SAKVGYGYT
V: TRBV29-1
J: TRBJ1-2

CDR3: ASSPDQGAYNEQF
V: TRBV13
J: TRBJ2-1

CDR3: AISPTSGGRLGTGELF
V: TRBV12-3/TRBV12-4
J: TRBJ2-2

CDR3: ASSPDHRGDGYT
V: TRBV7-8
J: TRBJ1-2

CDR3: SANPGTGTFLYTDTQY
V: TRBV20-1
J: TRBJ2-3